This T cell receptor (beta chain) was obtained from a study of response to subunit inactivated influenza vaccine. Findings of the study overall: T cells newly recruited by each seasonal influenza vaccination are few, the authors suggested.

Germline V gene sequence: CDR1 DFQATT, CDR2 SNEGSKA (reference sequence). The CDR3 sequence is 13 residues long. The ends lost 5 bases at V and 0 bases at J; junction bases unmatched: 4. A word on this clonotype: Its specificity is unknown.

TCRdb used MiXCR to reprocess the RT-PCR reads, holding one entry per CDR3 protein. The sample lists about 190,000 distinct CDR3 sequences; around 15% were seen once. Sequencing was performed on CD8+ T cells sorted from PBMCs, taken 5 days after vaccination. The chain joins TRBV20-1 to TRBJ2-7; 7 bases line up with TRBD1. The source is a man aged 45-65 years who received an inactivated influenza vaccine. The CDR3 region has the DNA TGCAGTGCTCAGACAGGGACCTCCTACGAGCAGTACTTC. Amino acids: CSAQTGTSYEQYF.